This TCR beta chain was observed in a study of shared clonotypes between healthy human individuals. Overall study context: CD4 naive and memory got three plates each, CD8 naive two, CD8 memory one. Notes on the study in general: Only blood underwent sampling, and tissue repertoires likely differ.

This CDR3 comprises 16 residues. The germline V gene encodes CDR1 SGHRS and CDR2 YFSETQ. The V gene lost 6 bases and the J gene lost 0 bases, with 16 bases spanning the gap. Subsets obtained from CD4+ cells comprised CD45RA+ naive and CD45RA-negative memory cells. The authors distributed each subset's genomic DNA evenly over several immunoSEQ plates. Profiling relied on immunoSEQ multiplex PCR, and the TCRdb table lists in-frame clones only, not all of them. The table lists over 1.5 million clones, 95% to 99% of them singletons. The count of this clone is one. What it binds is not known. The V gene is TRBV5-1, the J gene TRBJ2-1; D gene unclear. This receptor was identified in a man aged 30 to 45 in good health. Sequencing input: naive CD4+ T cells sorted from blood. Noted subset: CD45RA+ positively selected. The CDR3 coding sequence is TGCGCCAGCACCTTTTTAGAAGCGAGCTCCTACAATGAGCAGTTCTTC. It encodes CASTFLEASSYNEQFF.